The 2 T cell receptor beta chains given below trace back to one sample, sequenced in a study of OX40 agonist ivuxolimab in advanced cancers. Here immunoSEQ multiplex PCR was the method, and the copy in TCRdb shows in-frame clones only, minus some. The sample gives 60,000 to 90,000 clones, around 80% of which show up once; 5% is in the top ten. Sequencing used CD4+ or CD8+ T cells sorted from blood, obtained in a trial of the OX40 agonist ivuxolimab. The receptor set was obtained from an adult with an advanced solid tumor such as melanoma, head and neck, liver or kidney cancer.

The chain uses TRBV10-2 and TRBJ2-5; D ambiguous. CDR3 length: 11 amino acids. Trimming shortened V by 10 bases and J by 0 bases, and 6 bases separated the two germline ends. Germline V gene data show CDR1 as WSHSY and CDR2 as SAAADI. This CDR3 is CATSYQETQYF. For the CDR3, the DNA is TGCGCCACCTCGTACCAAGAGACCCAGTACTTC.

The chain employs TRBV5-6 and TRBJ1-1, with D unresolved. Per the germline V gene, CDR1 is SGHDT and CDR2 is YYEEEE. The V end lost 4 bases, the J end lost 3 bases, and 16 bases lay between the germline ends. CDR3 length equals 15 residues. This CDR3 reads CASSRVQVVDTEAFF. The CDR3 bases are TGTGCCAGCAGCCGTGTGCAGGTAGTTGACACTGAAGCTTTCTTT. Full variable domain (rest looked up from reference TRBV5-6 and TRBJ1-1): DAGVTQSPTHLIKTRGQQVTLRCSPKSGHDTVSWYQQALGQGPQFIFQYYEEEERQRGNFPDRFSGHQFPNYSSELNVNALLLGDSALYLCASSRVQVVDTEAFFGQGTRLTVV.